Listed below are T cell receptor beta chains from one sample, sequenced in a study of cytomegalovirus exposure and HLA in healthy donors. Data came from immunoSEQ multiplex PCR; TCRdb stores just in-frame clones and leaves some out. The table records about 190,000 clones, 84% of them present only once. The sequenced sample consisted of PBMCs. These receptors were obtained from a boy between 10 and 17 years old in good health and CMV-seronegative. The CDR3 runs from the conserved cysteine through the conserved F or W. The D gene is left open where the match is weak. The listing skips clone size in some rows; elsewhere it reads once, few, many or a size class.

d_call,clone_size,j_call,v_call,cdr3_nt,cdr3_aa
-,-,TRBJ2-1,TRBV15,TGTGCCACCAGGCCCTCGGGGCGGGACGTTAATGAGCAGTTCTTC,CATRPSGRDVNEQFF
-,-,TRBJ2-1,TRBV5-1,TGCGCCAGCAGACCAACTCTAGCTTCGGGTGAGCAGTTCTTC,CASRPTLASGEQFF
TRBD1,-,TRBJ2-2,TRBV9,TGTGCCAGCAGCCGGGACGCAGGGGGCCACACCGGGGAGCTGTTTTTT,CASSRDAGGHTGELFF
-,-,TRBJ2-3,TRBV27,TGTGCCAGCAGTTTATGGGGAGAAGGTGGCGATACGCAGTATTTT,CASSLWGEGGDTQYF
-,once,TRBJ1-2,TRBV10-3,TGTGCCATCAGCTACGGACCCGGACAGAACTATGGCTACACCTTC,CAISYGPGQNYGYTF
TRBD1,-,TRBJ2-2,TRBV7-3,TGTGCCAGCAGCTTATTGGGGGGAGCAGGGGGCAACACCGGGGAGCTGTTTTTT,CASSLLGGAGGNTGELFF
TRBD2,-,TRBJ2-3,TRBV7-2,TGTGCCAGCAGCTCGGCGGGGGTTCGGACAGATACGCAGTATTTT,CASSSAGVRTDTQYF
-,-,TRBJ1-1,TRBV27,TGTGCCAGCAGTTTATCCACAGGTAGCACTGAAGCTTTCTTT,CASSLSTGSTEAFF
-,-,TRBJ2-7,TRBV10-3,TGTGCCATCAGTGACTTCAGATCCTACGAGCAGTACTTC,CAISDFRSYEQYF
-,-,TRBJ2-7,TRBV7-3,TGTGCCAGCAGCCTCCTGCAGGGGACTACCTACGAGCAGTACTTC,CASSLLQGTTYEQYF
TRBD1,-,TRBJ2-2,TRBV7-6,TGTGCCAGCAGCAAAACAACAGGGGACACCGGGGAGCTGTTTTTT,CASSKTTGDTGELFF
TRBD1,-,TRBJ2-7,TRBV7-3,TGTGCCAGCAGCTTAGAAGGGGGCGCTTACGACGAGCAGTACTTC,CASSLEGGAYDEQYF
-,-,TRBJ1-3,TRBV5-4,TGTGCCAGCAGCTTGACAGGGGGAAACACCATATATTTT,CASSLTGGNTIYF
-,-,TRBJ2-3,TRBV30,TGTGCCTACCTGGGGAGCGGCCCAGATACGCAGTATTTT,CAYLGSGPDTQYF
TRBD2,-,TRBJ2-2,TRBV6-4,TGTGCCAGCAGTGGACTAGCGGGAGGGCACGGGGAGCTGTTTTTT,CASSGLAGGHGELFF
TRBD1,-,TRBJ1-5,TRBV28,TGTGCCAGCAGTTGGAGTTGGGACAGGGCCTTTGGGCACAATCAGCCCCAGCATTTT,CASSWSWDRAFGHNQPQHF
-,few,TRBJ1-1,TRBV10-3,TGTGCCACCCGAACGGGCACTGAAGCTTTCTTT,CATRTGTEAFF
-,-,TRBJ2-7,TRBV13,TGTGCCAGCAGCTTGGCCAGTCTCAGCGAGCAGTACTTC,CASSLASLSEQYF
-,-,TRBJ1-1,TRBV7-9,TGTGCCAGCAGCTTGAATTTAGGGGAATACACTGAAGCTTTCTTT,CASSLNLGEYTEAFF
-,-,TRBJ2-5,TRBV7-2,TGTGCCAGCAGCTTTGGGACTCCACAGCGGGAGACCCAGTACTTC,CASSFGTPQRETQYF
-,-,TRBJ1-1,TRBV23-1,TGCGCCAGCAGTCAATCGACACAGGTAAAAGGAGAAGCTTTCTTT,CASSQSTQVKGEAFF
TRBD1,-,TRBJ1-4,TRBV5-1,TGCGCCAGCAGCTTGGATGGCTTGAGGGGACAGGCGGCGAGGGTTAATGAAAAACTGTTTTTT,CASSLDGLRGQAARVNEKLFF
-,-,TRBJ1-2,TRBV7-8,TGTGCCAGCAGCTTATCAGGCAGGGGACACAACCAAGATGGCTACACCTTC,CASSLSGRGHNQDGYTF
-,-,TRBJ1-5,TRBV6-6,TGTGCCAGCAGATCCGGGTTAAGCAATCAGCCCCAGCATTTT,CASRSGLSNQPQHF
TRBD1,-,TRBJ1-5,TRBV7-2,TGTGCCAGCAGCGTACAGGGGGAAGAAAGTCAGCCCCAGCATTTT,CASSVQGEESQPQHF
TRBD2,-,TRBJ2-5,TRBV7-2,TGTGCCAGCAGCATAGCGGGAGGGGAAGAGACCCAGTACTTC,CASSIAGGEETQYF
TRBD2,-,TRBJ2-7,TRBV18,TGTGCCAGCTCGGGACTAGCGGCCTACGAGCAGTACTTC,CASSGLAAYEQYF
-,-,TRBJ1-2,TRBV9,TGTGCCAGCAGCGTAGGCGATATGGCGGTAGGCACCTTC,CASSVGDMAVGTF
-,few,TRBJ1-2,TRBV5-6,TGTGCCAGCAGCTTGGCCGGGGAACAATATGGCTACACCTTC,CASSLAGEQYGYTF
-,-,TRBJ1-1,TRBV27,TGTGCCAGCAGAAGGACAGTTATAAACACTGAAGCTTTCTTT,CASRRTVINTEAFF
-,-,TRBJ2-5,TRBV29-1,TGCAGCGTTGATAGGGGTTTGGGGGAGACCCAGTACTTC,CSVDRGLGETQYF
TRBD2,-,TRBJ2-7,TRBV27,TGTGCCAGCAGCGGAAATAGCGGGGTCCACGAGCAGTACTTC,CASSGNSGVHEQYF
-,once,TRBJ1-2,TRBV2,TGTGCCAGCAGATACGACAGGCTAGTTCGGAGCTATGGCTACACCTTC,CASRYDRLVRSYGYTF
-,-,TRBJ1-3,TRBV6-1,TGTGCCAGCAGCGACGGGGGACGGCGAAACACCATATATTTT,CASSDGGRRNTIYF
TRBD1,-,TRBJ1-4,TRBV5-1,TGCGCCAGCAGCTCGGGACAGGGGGCGAGAAAACTGTTTTTT,CASSSGQGARKLFF
-,-,TRBJ2-7,TRBV20-1,TGCAGTGCTAGACGGGAAAACGAGCAGTACTTC,CSARRENEQYF
TRBD1,-,TRBJ1-6,TRBV5-1,TGCGCCAGCAGCTTGTATCGACAGGGGGCGACTTCACCCCTCCACTTT,CASSLYRQGATSPLHF
-,-,TRBJ2-7,TRBV5-4,TGTGCCAGCAGCTTAGGAGGGCAGACCTACGAGCAGTACTTC,CASSLGGQTYEQYF
-,-,TRBJ2-7,TRBV27,TGTGCCAGCAGTGATCGAGGCTACGAGCAGTACTTC,CASSDRGYEQYF
TRBD1,-,TRBJ2-1,TRBV6-4,TGTGCCAGCAGTGACTCCGGACAGGGGGCAAGCAATGAGCAGTTCTTC,CASSDSGQGASNEQFF
-,-,TRBJ2-2,TRBV6-5,TGTGCCAGCAGTTACTCGGCGGGGAACACCGGGGAGCTGTTTTTT,CASSYSAGNTGELFF
-,-,TRBJ1-3,TRBV27,TGTGCCAGCAGTTCGGGGTACTCTGGAAACACCATATATTTT,CASSSGYSGNTIYF
-,-,TRBJ2-1,TRBV29-1,TGCAGCGTCTCGGGGTCTCGGGACAACTCCTACAATGAGCAGTTCTTC,CSVSGSRDNSYNEQFF
-,-,TRBJ1-5,TRBV5-1,TGCGCCAGCAGCCCGCAGGGATTGAGCAATCAGCCCCAGCATTTT,CASSPQGLSNQPQHF
-,-,TRBJ2-7,TRBV7-9,TGTGCCAGCAGCTATTCCCGGGGGAGCGAGCAGTACTTC,CASSYSRGSEQYF
TRBD1,-,TRBJ1-2,TRBV5-1,TGCGCCAGCAGCTTGGATAAGGGACAGGAAGGCTACACCTTC,CASSLDKGQEGYTF
TRBD1,-,TRBJ1-1,TRBV13,TGTGCCAGCAGCGGTAGGACAGGAGGGGGGACTGAAGCTTTCTTT,CASSGRTGGGTEAFF
-,-,TRBJ2-7,TRBV13,TGTGCCAGCAGCTTAAAAGGGGGAATGCCTTACGAGCAGTACTTC,CASSLKGGMPYEQYF
TRBD1,few,TRBJ2-2,TRBV6-5,TGTGCCAGCAGTAAAAGACAGGGGGCCGGGGAGCTGTTTTTT,CASSKRQGAGELFF
TRBD2,-,TRBJ2-7,TRBV28,TGTGCCAGCAGTTTCCCGGGACTAGCGGGAGTGGTGTACTTC,CASSFPGLAGVVYF
-,-,TRBJ1-3,TRBV25-1,TGTGCCAGCAGTGACAACTCTGGAAACACCATATATTTT,CASSDNSGNTIYF
-,-,TRBJ1-2,TRBV29-1,TGCAGCGTTGAAGATCGAGTGGCAGGGGAGGGACCCTATGGCTACACCTTC,CSVEDRVAGEGPYGYTF
-,-,TRBJ1-2,TRBV5-4,TGTGCCAGCACCCTCTTGGGAGCTCGCTATGGCTACACCTTC,CASTLLGARYGYTF
TRBD2,-,TRBJ2-7,TRBV2,TGTGCCAAGGGACTAGCGGGGACCTACGAGCAGTACTTC,CAKGLAGTYEQYF
TRBD2,-,TRBJ2-3,TRBV6-5,TGTGCCACCACCGGGACTATCGATGACACAGATACGCAGTATTTT,CATTGTIDDTDTQYF